The 20 T cell receptor beta chains presented below share a single source sample, sequenced in a study of cytomegalovirus exposure and HLA in healthy donors. Generated by immunoSEQ multiplex PCR, the TCRdb table keeps only in-frame clones and is missing some. The sample consists of over 100,000 clones, just under 90% of them appearing once. Material: PBMCs. The receptors here all came from a man aged 25-45 years in good health and CMV-seronegative.

This rearrangement joins TRBV7-8 to TRBJ2-7, with 12 nucleotides matching TRBD1. V lost 5 bases, J lost 4 bases, and 6 bases stayed unmatched. From germline, CDR1 is SGHVS and CDR2 FQNEAQ. This CDR3 spans 15 amino acids. CDR3 DNA: TGTGCCAGCAGCCCTCGGGACAGGGGGCTTTACGAGCAGTACTTC. Amino acid sequence: CASSPRDRGLYEQYF.

In this sample, this clone turned up a few times. The rearrangement links TRBV5-1 to TRBJ1-2; 7 bases fit TRBD1. Germline CDR1 and CDR2: SGHRS and YFSETQ. This CDR3 is built from 15 residues. V shed 2 bases and J 3 bases; nucleotides not matched to a gene: 7. The CDR3 bases are TGCGCCAGCAGCTTAACAGGGGACGGCGACTATGGCTACACCTTC. Its protein product is CASSLTGDGDYGYTF.

J is TRBJ2-7 and V is TRBV7-2; 10 positions agree with TRBD1. CDR3 length: 16 amino acids. Trimming took 5 bases from V and 4 from J; bases not matched to a gene: 11. Germline values: CDR1 SGHTA, CDR2 FQGNSA. The CDR3 here is CASSLVSGQGMYEQYF. The CDR3 DNA follows: TGTGCCAGCAGCCTAGTTTCGGGACAGGGGATGTACGAGCAGTACTTC.

This rearrangement joins TRBV15 to TRBJ2-5; D gene unclear. Germline CDR1 is LNHNV and CDR2 is YYDKDF (reference sequence). The CDR3 runs 13 residues. Deletions cut 0 bases from V and 2 bases from J, with 4 bases between. In DNA form, the CDR3 reads TGTGCCACCAGCAGAGATGCGCAAGAGACCCAGTACTTC. Residues: CATSRDAQETQYF.

The rearrangement joins TRBV2 to TRBJ1-5; maybe TRBD1 (5 bases). Germline CDR1 SNHLY, CDR2 FYNNEI. The V end lost 6 bases, the J end lost 0 bases, and 12 bases lay between the germline ends. The CDR3 is made up of 15 amino acids. The CDR3 protein is CASSGGRISNQPQHF. Here the CDR3 DNA reads TGTGCCAGCAGCGGGGGGAGGATTAGCAATCAGCCCCAGCATTTT.

The chain uses TRBV5-1 and TRBJ2-6; 7 bases are shared with TRBD1. CDR3 length equals 18 residues. Unmatched junction bases numbered 10, after V lost 4 bases and J lost 0 bases. Germline CDR1 and CDR2: SGHRS and YFSETQ. In DNA, the CDR3 is TGCGCCAGCAGCCCCCGGGGCAGGGGGTTCTCTGGGGCCAACGTCCTGACTTTC. Protein: CASSPRGRGFSGANVLTF.

The V call is TRBV27, the J call TRBJ2-7, with TRBD2 matching over 7 bases. The CDR3 has 14 residues. V lost 3 bases and J lost 7; bases outside the gene matches: 9. Looked up from germline, CDR1 is MNHEY and CDR2 is SMNVEV (reference sequence). CDR3 in DNA: TGTGCCAGCAGTTTCGGGCCTTTGGGGGGGGAGCAGTACTTC. It yields the protein CASSFGPLGGEQYF.

The rearrangement links TRBV7-9 to TRBJ1-1, with 7 bases fitting TRBD1. Germline CDR1 reads SEHNR; CDR2 reads FQNEAQ (reference sequence). There are 13 residues in the CDR3. V shed 3 bases and J 3 bases; nucleotides not matched to a gene: 1. In nucleotides, the CDR3 is TGTGCCAGCAGCTTCGACAGGGACACTGAAGCTTTCTTT. Translated: CASSFDRDTEAFF.

This clone was recorded once. The V and J genes are TRBV6-6 and TRBJ1-5; no reliable D call. V was clipped by 2 bases and J by 5 bases, with 4 bases between them. CDR3 size: 12 residues. Germline assignment: CDR1 MNHNY and CDR2 SVGAGI (reference sequence). In DNA form, the CDR3 reads TGTGCCAGCAGTTACCCGGATCAGCCCCAGCATTTT. Its translation is CASSYPDQPQHF.

This chain connects TRBV5-5 to TRBJ2-1; tentative D call: TRBD1 (8 bases). The germline gives CDR1 SGHKS, CDR2 YYEKEE (reference sequence). The V and J ends lost 2 bases and 8 bases respectively, with 14 bases between them. This CDR3 is 14 amino acids long. The CDR3 DNA is TGTGCCAGCAGCTTCAGACAGGGGAGGGATGAGCAGTTCTTC. Its protein is CASSFRQGRDEQFF.

The CDR3 DNA is TGTGCCAGCAGCTTAGGGGAGGACACTGAAGCTTTCTTT. This translates into CASSLGEDTEAFF. This chain joins TRBV11-2 and TRBJ1-1; D call uncertain. The CDR3 spans 13 residues. The V and J ends lost 1 base and 3 bases respectively, with 6 bases between them. The germline V gene encodes CDR1 SGHAT and CDR2 FQNNGV.

The chain has TRBV19 and TRBJ1-4, with no clear D. With 2 bases removed from V and 4 bases from J, the gap between germline ends came to 14 bases. Germline V gene lookup returns CDR1 LNHDA and CDR2 SQIVND (reference sequence). This CDR3 comprises 16 residues. The DNA of the CDR3 is TGTGCCAGTAGTATAATTCGGAGAGCTAGTAATGAAAAACTGTTTTTT. Translation gives CASSIIRRASNEKLFF. The entire variable domain, with the rest obtained from reference TRBV19 and TRBJ1-4, is as follows: DGGITQSPKYLFRKEGQNVTLSCEQNLNHDAMYWYRQDPGQGLRLIYYSQIVNDFQKGDIAEGYSVSREKKESFPLTVTSAQKNPTAFYLCASSIIRRASNEKLFFGSGTQLSVL.

V gene TRBV28 combines with J gene TRBJ2-2, with D tentatively TRBD2 (5 bases). CDR3 size: 14 residues. Germline V lookup: CDR1 MDHEN, CDR2 SYDVKM. Trimming cost V 5 bases and J 8 bases, with 15 bases left between them. CDR3 residues: CASSETRTGGELFF. CDR3 in DNA: TGTGCCAGCAGTGAAACGCGGACTGGTGGGGAGCTGTTTTTT.

The chain recombines TRBV6-4 with TRBJ1-5, with TRBD1 matching over 7 bases. CDR1 and CDR2 from the germline V gene are MRHNA and SNTAGT. Trimming cost V 6 bases and J 11 bases; bases outside gene matches: 16. This CDR3 spans 15 amino acids. The CDR3 region has the DNA TGTGCCAGCAGATACCGGGACAGCCGACCCCCCGCCCAGCATTTT. Translated: CASRYRDSRPPAQHF.

The CDR3 coding sequence is TGTGCCAGCAGCTTAGCACTTTGGAACACTGAAGCTTTCTTT. It is translated as CASSLALWNTEAFF. The chain combines TRBV11-2 with TRBJ1-1; D remains unclear. This CDR3 region has 14 residues. V shed 1 base and J shed 1 base, with 7 bases lying between them. Germline lookup yields CDR1 SGHAT and CDR2 FQNNGV. Variable domain in full (rest from reference TRBV11-2 and TRBJ1-1): EAGVAQSPRYKIIEKRQSVAFWCNPISGHATLYWYQQILGQGPKLLIQFQNNGVVDDSQLPKDRFSAERLKGVDSTLKIQPAKLEDSAVYLCASSLALWNTEAFFGQGTRLTVV.

This chain connects TRBV19 to TRBJ1-4; no reliable D call. Germline V gene sequence: CDR1 LNHDA, CDR2 SQIVND (reference sequence). V lost 3 bases to trimming and J lost 0 bases, with 5 bases between them. CDR3 size: 14 residues. CDR3 in amino acids: CASSISATNEKLFF. The CDR3 nucleotides are TGTGCCAGTAGTATTTCCGCAACTAATGAAAAACTGTTTTTT.

This sequence joins TRBV4-3 and TRBJ2-3; no reliable D call. V gave up 1 base and J gave up 0 bases, with 8 bases separating them. The CDR3 contains 15 residues. Per the germline V gene, CDR1 is LGHNA and CDR2 is YSLEER. CDR3 loop: CASSQVGRSTDTQYF. As DNA, the CDR3 is TGCGCCAGCAGCCAAGTCGGCAGGAGCACAGATACGCAGTATTTT.

The chain employs TRBV29-1 and TRBJ2-5; 12 nucleotides match TRBD2. Germline trimming cut 3 bases from V and 4 bases from J; bases unmatched to any gene: 3. This CDR3 has 14 residues. Germline loops: CDR1 SQVTM, CDR2 ANQGSEA. DNA of the CDR3: TGCAGCGTTGAGGGACTAGCGGGTTTAGAGACCCAGTACTTC. This gives the protein CSVEGLAGLETQYF.

The V call is TRBV5-6, the J call TRBJ2-5, with D hard to call. Trimming pared 4 bases from V and 5 bases from J, leaving 6 bases between. CDR1 and CDR2 (germline): SGHDT, YYEEEE. This CDR3 comprises 11 residues. CDR3 coding DNA: TGTGCCAGCAGCACTTCGGAGACCCAGTACTTC. It translates to CASSTSETQYF. Based on the CDR3 plus reference TRBV5-6 and TRBJ2-5, the full variable domain is DAGVTQSPTHLIKTRGQQVTLRCSPKSGHDTVSWYQQALGQGPQFIFQYYEEEERQRGNFPDRFSGHQFPNYSSELNVNALLLGDSALYLCASSTSETQYFGPGTRLLVL.

This rearrangement joins TRBV6-1 to TRBJ1-5; tentatively, D is TRBD1 (6 bases). The germline V gene encodes CDR1 MNHNS and CDR2 SASEGT. The CDR3 totals 14 residues. V lost 5 bases, J lost 3 bases, and 11 bases lay in between. This CDR3 is CASSQGQINQPQHF. CDR3 bases: TGTGCCAGCAGTCAAGGACAGATCAATCAGCCCCAGCATTTT.